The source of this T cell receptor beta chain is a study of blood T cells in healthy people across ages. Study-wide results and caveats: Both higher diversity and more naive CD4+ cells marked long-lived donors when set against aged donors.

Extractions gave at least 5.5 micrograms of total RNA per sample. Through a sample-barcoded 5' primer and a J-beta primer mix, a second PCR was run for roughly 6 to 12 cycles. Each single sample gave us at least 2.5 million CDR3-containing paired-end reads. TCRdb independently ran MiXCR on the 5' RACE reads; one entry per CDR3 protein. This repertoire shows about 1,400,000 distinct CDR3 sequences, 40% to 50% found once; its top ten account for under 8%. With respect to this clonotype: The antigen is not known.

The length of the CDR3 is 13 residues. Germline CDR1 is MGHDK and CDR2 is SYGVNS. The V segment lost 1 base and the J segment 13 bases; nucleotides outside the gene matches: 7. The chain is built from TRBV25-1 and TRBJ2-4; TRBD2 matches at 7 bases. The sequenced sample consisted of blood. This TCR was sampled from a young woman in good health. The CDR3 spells CASSEWAAGEQYF. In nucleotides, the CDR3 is TGTGCCAGCAGTGAATGGGCGGCGGGAGAGCAGTACTTC. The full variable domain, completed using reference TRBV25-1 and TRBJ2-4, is EADIYQTPRYLVIGTGKKITLECSQTMGHDKMYWYQQDPGMELHLIHYSYGVNSTEKGDLSSESTVSRIRTEHFPLTLESARPSHTSQYLCASSEWAAGEQYFGAGTRLSVL.